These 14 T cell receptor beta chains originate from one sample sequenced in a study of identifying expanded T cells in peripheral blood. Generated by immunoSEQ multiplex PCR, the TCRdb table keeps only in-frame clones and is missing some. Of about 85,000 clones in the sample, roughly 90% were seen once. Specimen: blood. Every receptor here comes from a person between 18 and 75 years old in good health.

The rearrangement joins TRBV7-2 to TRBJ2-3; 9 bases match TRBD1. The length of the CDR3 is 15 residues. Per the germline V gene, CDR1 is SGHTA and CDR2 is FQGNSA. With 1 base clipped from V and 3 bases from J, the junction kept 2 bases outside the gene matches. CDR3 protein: CASSLVGQGTDTQYF. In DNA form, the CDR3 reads TGTGCCAGCAGCTTAGTGGGACAGGGAACAGATACGCAGTATTTT.

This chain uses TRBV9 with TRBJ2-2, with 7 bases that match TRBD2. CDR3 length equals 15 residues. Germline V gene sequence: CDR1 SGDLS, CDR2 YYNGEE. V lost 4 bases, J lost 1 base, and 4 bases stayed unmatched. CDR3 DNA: TGTGCCAGCAGCCCCTCGGGGGGGAACACCGGGGAGCTGTTTTTT. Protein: CASSPSGGNTGELFF.

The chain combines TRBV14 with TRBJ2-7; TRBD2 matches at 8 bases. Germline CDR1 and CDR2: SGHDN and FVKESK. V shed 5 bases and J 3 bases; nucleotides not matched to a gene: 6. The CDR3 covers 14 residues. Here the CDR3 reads CASSGTGTSYEQYF. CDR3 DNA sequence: TGTGCCAGCAGCGGGACCGGGACTAGCTACGAGCAGTACTTC.

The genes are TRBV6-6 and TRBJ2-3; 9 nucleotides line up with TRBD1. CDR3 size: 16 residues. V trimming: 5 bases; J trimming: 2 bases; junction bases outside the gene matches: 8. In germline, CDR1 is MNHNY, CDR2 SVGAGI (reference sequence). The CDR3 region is CASSTDRGTLTDTQYF. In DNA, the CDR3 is TGTGCCAGCAGTACCGACAGGGGGACCCTCACAGATACGCAGTATTTT.

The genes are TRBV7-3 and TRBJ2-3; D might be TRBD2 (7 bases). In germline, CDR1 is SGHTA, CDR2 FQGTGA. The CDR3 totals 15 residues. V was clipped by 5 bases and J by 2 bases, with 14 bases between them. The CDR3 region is CASSPRGLNTDTQYF. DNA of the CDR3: TGTGCCAGCAGCCCCAGGGGACTAAACACAGATACGCAGTATTTT.

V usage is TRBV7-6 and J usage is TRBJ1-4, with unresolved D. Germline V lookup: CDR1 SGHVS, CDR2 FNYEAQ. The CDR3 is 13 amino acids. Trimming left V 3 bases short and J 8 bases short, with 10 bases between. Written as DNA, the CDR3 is TGTGCCAGCAGCTTGGTGCAAGGAGAAAAACTGTTTTTT. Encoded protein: CASSLVQGEKLFF.

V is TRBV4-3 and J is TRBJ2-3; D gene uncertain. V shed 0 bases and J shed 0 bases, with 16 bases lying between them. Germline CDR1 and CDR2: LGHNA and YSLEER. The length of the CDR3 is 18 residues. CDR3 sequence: CASSQDLYSGASTDTQYF. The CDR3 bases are TGCGCCAGCAGCCAAGATCTTTATTCCGGAGCTAGCACAGATACGCAGTATTTT.

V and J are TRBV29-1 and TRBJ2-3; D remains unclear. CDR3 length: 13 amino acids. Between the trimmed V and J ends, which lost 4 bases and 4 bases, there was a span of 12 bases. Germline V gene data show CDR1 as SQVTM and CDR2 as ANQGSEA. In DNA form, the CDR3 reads TGCAGCGTTGGCCGGTCGGGCGCAGATACGCAGTATTTT. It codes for CSVGRSGADTQYF.

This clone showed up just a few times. The CDR3 region has the DNA TGTGCCAGTAGTATAGCCGGGACGGCGACTAGCCGGTCCTACAATGAGCAGTTCTTC. Translation: CASSIAGTATSRSYNEQFF. The gene calls are TRBV19 and TRBJ2-1, with 7 bases lining up with TRBD2. The CDR3 extends over 19 amino acids. Germline lookup yields CDR1 LNHDA and CDR2 SQIVND (reference sequence). Germline trimming cut 1 base from V and 1 base from J; bases unmatched to any gene: 13. Full variable domain (missing parts from reference TRBV19 and TRBJ2-1): DGGITQSPKYLFRKEGQNVTLSCEQNLNHDAMYWYRQDPGQGLRLIYYSQIVNDFQKGDIAEGYSVSREKKESFPLTVTSAQKNPTAFYLCASSIAGTATSRSYNEQFFGPGTRLTVL.

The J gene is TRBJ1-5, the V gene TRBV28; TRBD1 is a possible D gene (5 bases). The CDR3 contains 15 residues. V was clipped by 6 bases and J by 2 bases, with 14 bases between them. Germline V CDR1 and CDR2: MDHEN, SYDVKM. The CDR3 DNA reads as TGTGCCAGCAGAGGTAGCAGGGTTGGCAATCAGCCCCAGCATTTT. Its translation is CASRGSRVGNQPQHF.

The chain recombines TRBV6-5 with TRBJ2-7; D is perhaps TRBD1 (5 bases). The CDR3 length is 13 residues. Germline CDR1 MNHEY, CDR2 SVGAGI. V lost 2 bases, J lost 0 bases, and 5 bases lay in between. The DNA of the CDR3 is TGTGCCAGCAGTTACGGACACTCCTACGAGCAGTACTTC. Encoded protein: CASSYGHSYEQYF.

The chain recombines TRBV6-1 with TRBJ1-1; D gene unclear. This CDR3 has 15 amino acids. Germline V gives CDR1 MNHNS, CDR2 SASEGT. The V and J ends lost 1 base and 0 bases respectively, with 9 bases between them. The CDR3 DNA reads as TGTGCCAGCAGTGAAGATGGACGGCTGAACACTGAAGCTTTCTTT. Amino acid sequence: CASSEDGRLNTEAFF.

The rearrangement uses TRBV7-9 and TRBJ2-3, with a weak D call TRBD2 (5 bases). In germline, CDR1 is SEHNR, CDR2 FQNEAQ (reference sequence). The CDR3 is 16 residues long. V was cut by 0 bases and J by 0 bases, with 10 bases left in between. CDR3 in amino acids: CASSLASRTSTDTQYF. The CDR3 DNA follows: TGTGCCAGCAGCTTAGCGTCCCGGACTAGCACAGATACGCAGTATTTT.

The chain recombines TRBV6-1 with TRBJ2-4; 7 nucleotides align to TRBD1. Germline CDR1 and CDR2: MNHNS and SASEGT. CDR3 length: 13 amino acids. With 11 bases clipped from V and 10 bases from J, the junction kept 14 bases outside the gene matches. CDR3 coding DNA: TGTGCCGCAATAGGGACAGTGGTGACGATTCAGTACTTC. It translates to CAAIGTVVTIQYF.